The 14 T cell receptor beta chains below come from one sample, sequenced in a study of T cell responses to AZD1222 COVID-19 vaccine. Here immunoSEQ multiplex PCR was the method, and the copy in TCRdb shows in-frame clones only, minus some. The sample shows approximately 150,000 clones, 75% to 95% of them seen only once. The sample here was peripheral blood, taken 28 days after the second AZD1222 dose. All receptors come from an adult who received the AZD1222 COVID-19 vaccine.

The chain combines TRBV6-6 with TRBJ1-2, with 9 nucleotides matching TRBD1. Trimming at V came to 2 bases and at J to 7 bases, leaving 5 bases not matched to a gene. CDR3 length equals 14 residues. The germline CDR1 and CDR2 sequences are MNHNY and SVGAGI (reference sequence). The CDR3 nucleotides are TGTGCCAGCAGTTACCGACAGGGGGATAGTGGCTACACCTTC. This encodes CASSYRQGDSGYTF.

In DNA form, the CDR3 reads TGTGCCAGCAGCCGGGGACAGATCCAAGAGACCCAGTACTTC. Residues: CASSRGQIQETQYF. The chain has TRBV7-9 and TRBJ2-5; TRBD1 aligns across 7 bases. The CDR3 has 14 amino acids. Trimming at V came to 5 bases and at J to 1 base, leaving 4 bases not matched to a gene. Germline CDR1 is SEHNR and CDR2 is FQNEAQ (reference sequence).

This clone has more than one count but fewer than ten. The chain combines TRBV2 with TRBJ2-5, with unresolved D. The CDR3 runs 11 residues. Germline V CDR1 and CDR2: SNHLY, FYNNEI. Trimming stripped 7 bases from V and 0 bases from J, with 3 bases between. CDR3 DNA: TGTGCCAGCATGTACCAAGAGACCCAGTACTTC. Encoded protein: CASMYQETQYF.

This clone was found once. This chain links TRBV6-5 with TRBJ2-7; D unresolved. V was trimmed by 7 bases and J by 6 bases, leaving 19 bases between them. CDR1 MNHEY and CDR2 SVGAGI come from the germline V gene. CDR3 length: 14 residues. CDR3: CASNSAASEGEQYV. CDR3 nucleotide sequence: TGTGCCAGCAATTCAGCCGCGTCAGAAGGCGAGCAGTACGTC.

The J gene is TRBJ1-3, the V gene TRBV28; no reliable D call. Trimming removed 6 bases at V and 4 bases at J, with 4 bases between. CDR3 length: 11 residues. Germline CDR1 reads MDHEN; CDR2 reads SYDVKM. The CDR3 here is CASSLGNTIYF. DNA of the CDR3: TGTGCCAGCAGCCTAGGAAACACCATATATTTT.

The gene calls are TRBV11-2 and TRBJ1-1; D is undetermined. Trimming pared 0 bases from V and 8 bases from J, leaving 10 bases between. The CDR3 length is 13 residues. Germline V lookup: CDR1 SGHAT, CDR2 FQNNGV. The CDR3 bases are TGTGCCAGCAGCTTAGATCAGGCCTTAGAAGCTTTCTTT. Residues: CASSLDQALEAFF.

The CDR3 here is CASSEAATGFNYGYTF. DNA for the CDR3: TGTGCCAGCAGTGAAGCGGCCACAGGGTTTAACTATGGCTACACCTTC. The chain uses TRBV2 and TRBJ1-2, with D maybe TRBD1 (6 bases). V lost 0 bases to trimming and J lost 1 base, with 12 bases between them. The CDR3 is made up of 16 amino acids. The germline V gene encodes CDR1 SNHLY and CDR2 FYNNEI.

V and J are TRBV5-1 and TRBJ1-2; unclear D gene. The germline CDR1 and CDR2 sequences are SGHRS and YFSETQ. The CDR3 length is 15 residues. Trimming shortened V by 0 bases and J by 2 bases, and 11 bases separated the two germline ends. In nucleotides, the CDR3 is TGCGCCAGCAGCTTGGAGAGGGCCTCAAACTATGGCTACACCTTC. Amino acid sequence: CASSLERASNYGYTF. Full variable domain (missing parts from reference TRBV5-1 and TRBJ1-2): KAGVTQTPRYLIKTRGQQVTLSCSPISGHRSVSWYQQTPGQGLQFLFEYFSETQRNKGNFPGRFSGRQFSNSRSEMNVSTLELGDSALYLCASSLERASNYGYTFGSGTRLTVV.

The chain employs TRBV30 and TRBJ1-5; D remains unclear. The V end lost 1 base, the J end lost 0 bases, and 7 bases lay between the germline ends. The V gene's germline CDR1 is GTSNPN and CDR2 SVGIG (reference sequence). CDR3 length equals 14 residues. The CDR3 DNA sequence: TGTGCCTGGAGTGACCTAAATAGCAATCAGCCCCAGCATTTT. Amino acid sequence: CAWSDLNSNQPQHF.

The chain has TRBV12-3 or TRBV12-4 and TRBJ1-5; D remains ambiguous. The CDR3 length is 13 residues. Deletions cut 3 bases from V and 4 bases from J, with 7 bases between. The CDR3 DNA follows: TGTGCCAGCAGTTTGGAGTCAAATCAGCCCCAGCATTTT. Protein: CASSLESNQPQHF.

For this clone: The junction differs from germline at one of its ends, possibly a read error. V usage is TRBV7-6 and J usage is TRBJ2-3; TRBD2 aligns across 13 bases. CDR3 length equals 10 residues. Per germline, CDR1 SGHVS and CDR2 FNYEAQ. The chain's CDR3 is CASSKTSGRF. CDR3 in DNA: TGTGCCAGCAGCAAGACTAGCGGGAGGTTT.

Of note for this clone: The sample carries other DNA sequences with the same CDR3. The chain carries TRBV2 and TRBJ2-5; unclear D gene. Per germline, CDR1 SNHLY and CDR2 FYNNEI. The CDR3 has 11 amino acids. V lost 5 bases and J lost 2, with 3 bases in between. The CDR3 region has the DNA TGTGCCAGCAGTCCACAAGAGACCCAGTACTTC. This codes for CASSPQETQYF.

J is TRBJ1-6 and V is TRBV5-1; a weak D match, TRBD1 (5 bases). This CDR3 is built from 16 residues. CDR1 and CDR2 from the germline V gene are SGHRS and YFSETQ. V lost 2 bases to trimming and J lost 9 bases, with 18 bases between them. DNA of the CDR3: TGCGCCAGCAGCTTAGACCCTCAGGGCCTGGGTTCACCCCTCCACTTT. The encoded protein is CASSLDPQGLGSPLHF.

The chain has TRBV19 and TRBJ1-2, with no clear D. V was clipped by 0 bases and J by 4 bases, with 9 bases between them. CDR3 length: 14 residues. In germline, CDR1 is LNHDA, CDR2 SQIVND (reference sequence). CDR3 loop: CASSIEGTFYGYTF. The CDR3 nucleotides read TGTGCCAGTAGTATAGAGGGCACTTTCTATGGCTACACCTTC.